The 27 T cell receptor beta chains reported below all come from one sample, sequenced in a study of blood T cells in healthy people across ages. Primed by a sample-barcoded 5' primer and a J-beta primer mix, a second PCR proceeded for about 6 to 12 cycles. TCRdb reanalysed the 5' RACE reads using MiXCR and keeps one entry per CDR3 protein. This table holds hundreds of thousands of distinct CDR3 sequences, around 49% found once. Sequencing was carried out using blood. Receptor source: a woman aged 55-75 years in good health.

This rearrangement joins TRBV5-5 to TRBJ2-1; 9 bases align to TRBD2. CDR1 is SGHKS, CDR2 YYEKEE, per germline (reference sequence). There are 16 residues in the CDR3. V lost 0 bases and J lost 4; bases outside the gene matches: 5. CDR3 residues: CASSLGPTSGYNEQFF. CDR3 bases: TGTGCCAGCAGCTTGGGGCCGACTAGCGGATACAATGAGCAGTTCTTC.

This sequence joins TRBV20-1 and TRBJ2-5, with D tentatively TRBD2 (6 bases). Germline V gene data show CDR1 as DFQATT and CDR2 as SNEGSKA (reference sequence). CDR3 length: 15 residues. V was cut by 2 bases and J by 11 bases, with 24 bases left in between. CDR3 in DNA: TGCAGTGCTAGACGTACCGGGATAAATTGGGGGGAGCAGTACTTC. Translated, it gives CSARRTGINWGEQYF.

The chain recombines TRBV9 with TRBJ2-7, with TRBD2 matching 8 bases. V trimming: 4 bases; J trimming: 5 bases; junction bases outside the gene matches: 11. CDR1 is SGDLS, CDR2 YYNGEE, per germline. The CDR3 extends over 15 amino acids. The CDR3 spells CASSLGGTRENEQYF. DNA of the CDR3: TGTGCCAGCAGCTTAGGTGGGACTAGAGAGAACGAGCAGTACTTC.

The chain carries TRBV12-3 or TRBV12-4 and TRBJ1-2; D perhaps matches TRBD1 (6 bases). The CDR3 contains 15 residues. The ends were cut back, 6 bases at V and 0 bases at J, with 14 bases in the middle. The CDR3 DNA sequence: TGTGCCAGCAGCCCAGGGTGGGACACTAACTATGGCTACACCTTC. It yields the protein CASSPGWDTNYGYTF.

This clonotype was detected a few times. The chain employs TRBV20-1 and TRBJ2-5; D could derive from TRBD1 or TRBD2 (5 bases each). Per the germline V gene, CDR1 is DFQATT and CDR2 is SNEGSKA (reference sequence). The CDR3 totals 13 residues. Trimming took 5 bases from V and 4 from J, leaving 14 bases between them. CDR3 nucleotide sequence: TGCAGTGCTTTCCGGGGCCCGGTAGAGACCCAGTACTTC. It specifies CSAFRGPVETQYF.

The table lists this clonotype with many counts. The V and J genes are TRBV18 and TRBJ2-1, with a possible D match to TRBD2 (5 bases). CDR3 size: 15 residues. Germline CDR1 reads KGHSH; CDR2 reads LQKENI. Trimming left V 3 bases short and J 4 bases short, with 13 bases between. DNA for the CDR3: TGTGCCAGCTCACCCGGGCAAGGACTGTACAATGAGCAGTTCTTC. Its translation: CASSPGQGLYNEQFF.

The gene calls are TRBV20-1 and TRBJ2-5; D may be TRBD1 (6 bases). Germline V lookup: CDR1 DFQATT, CDR2 SNEGSKA (reference sequence). The length of the CDR3 is 13 residues. V gave up 5 bases and J gave up 2 bases, with 12 bases separating them. The CDR3 nucleotides read TGCAGTGCTGGTGGACAGACACAAGAGACCCAGTACTTC. Its protein product is CSAGGQTQETQYF.

Comments on this clonotype: The final CDR3 position lacks the conserved phenylalanine or tryptophan, pointing to a likely read error. The rearrangement links TRBV4-3 to TRBJ2-1, with no clear D. CDR1 and CDR2 from the germline V gene are LGHNA and YSLEER. Trimming took 1 base from V and 6 from J, leaving 10 bases between them. This CDR3 is built from 14 residues. The CDR3: CASSQAAGGNEQFL. The CDR3 region has the DNA TGCGCCAGCAGCCAAGCAGCTGGCGGCAATGAGCAGTTCTTA.

The chain joins TRBV29-1 to TRBJ2-7; TRBD2 matches at 8 bases. This CDR3 is 14 amino acids long. V was pared by 1 base and J by 6 bases, with 8 bases of the junction left unmatched. Per germline, CDR1 SQVTM and CDR2 ANQGSEA. This CDR3 reads CSVEVSGIMIEQYF. DNA of the CDR3: TGCAGCGTTGAAGTTAGCGGGATCATGATCGAGCAGTACTTC.

The V and J genes are TRBV27 and TRBJ1-1, with D possibly being TRBD1 (6 bases). The CDR3 loop spans 15 amino acids. V was trimmed by 3 bases and J by 1 base, leaving 12 bases between them. Looked up from germline, CDR1 is MNHEY and CDR2 is SMNVEV (reference sequence). The CDR3 DNA follows: TGTGCCAGCAGTTTTCCCGGGACACCGAACACTGAAGCTTTCTTT. Protein: CASSFPGTPNTEAFF.

This clonotype is labeled medium-sized. The genes are TRBV29-1 and TRBJ2-7; 8 bases are a match to TRBD2. The CDR3 totals 13 residues. J was trimmed by 5 bases and V by 4 bases; bases with no gene match: 7. The germline CDR1 and CDR2 sequences are SQVTM and ANQGSEA. The chain's CDR3 is CSVGPAGVHEQYF. Written as DNA, the CDR3 is TGCAGCGTTGGCCCAGCGGGAGTTCACGAGCAGTACTTC.

This chain connects TRBV20-1 to TRBJ2-1, with 10 bases lining up with TRBD1. The J call may be wrong; the DNA end is better matched by TRBJ2-7. This CDR3 has 15 residues. CDR1 and CDR2 from the germline V gene are DFQATT and SNEGSKA (reference sequence). This CDR3 reads CSATGQGSSYNEQYF. CDR3 nucleotides: TGCAGTGCTACGGGACAGGGGAGCTCCTACAATGAGCAGTACTTC.

The chain employs TRBV9 and TRBJ2-1; maybe TRBD1 (5 bases). Germline lookup yields CDR1 SGDLS and CDR2 YYNGEE. Trimming removed 0 bases from V and 6 bases from J, with 13 bases in between. The CDR3 loop spans 15 amino acids. The CDR3 here is CASSVADSRVNEQFF. Here the CDR3 DNA reads TGTGCCAGCAGCGTAGCAGATTCCAGGGTCAATGAGCAGTTCTTC.

This clonotype was counted between two and nine times. CDR3 amino acids: CSAASGSSGFSYNEQFF. CDR3 nucleotides: TGCAGTGCTGCTAGCGGGAGTAGTGGTTTCTCCTACAATGAGCAGTTCTTC. The chain joins TRBV20-1 to TRBJ2-1; TRBD2 agrees at 10 bases. V lost 5 bases and J lost 0; bases outside the gene matches: 10. CDR1 and CDR2 from the germline V gene are DFQATT and SNEGSKA (reference sequence). This CDR3 is built from 17 residues.

V usage is TRBV15 and J usage is TRBJ2-1; D perhaps matches TRBD2 (6 bases). The length of the CDR3 is 11 residues. Trimming cost V 5 bases and J 12 bases, with 11 bases left between them. In germline, CDR1 is LNHNV, CDR2 YYDKDF (reference sequence). In DNA, the CDR3 is TGTGCCACCAGCTACGGGACTCGGCAGTTCTTC. Translation: CATSYGTRQFF.

The chain carries TRBV20-1 and TRBJ2-3; TRBD1 matches 7 bases. The V and J ends lost 0 bases and 5 bases, in that order; junction bases with no gene match: 5. The germline gives CDR1 DFQATT, CDR2 SNEGSKA (reference sequence). This CDR3 spans 14 amino acids. The chain's CDR3 is CSARDRGSKDTQYF. CDR3 nucleotide sequence: TGCAGTGCTAGAGACAGGGGGTCGAAAGATACGCAGTATTTT.

This clonotype was seen a single time. The chain employs TRBV4-3 and TRBJ2-1, with 9 bases aligning to TRBD2. This CDR3 contains 16 residues. Germline-derived CDR1 and CDR2 are LGHNA and YSLEER. V was pared by 4 bases and J by 6 bases, with 10 bases of the junction left unmatched. The CDR3 loop reads CASSRTTSGYGNEQFF. DNA of the CDR3: TGCGCCAGCAGCCGAACGACTAGCGGTTATGGCAATGAGCAGTTCTTC.

Comment on this clonotype: A much larger clone is a single base away; this may be a read error. The chain couples TRBV7-2 to TRBJ2-5; D may match TRBD1 or TRBD2 (5 bases each). V was clipped by 1 base and J by 11 bases, with 17 bases between them. This CDR3 spans 14 amino acids. Germline CDR1 and CDR2: SGHTA and FQGNSA. For the CDR3, the DNA is TGTGCCAGCAGCTTAGAAGGCGTCGGGACCCAGCAGTACTTC. Its translation: CASSLEGVGTQQYF.

The genes are TRBV4-3 and TRBJ2-7; 12 nucleotides agree with TRBD2. Germline lookup yields CDR1 LGHNA and CDR2 YSLEER. The CDR3 loop spans 16 amino acids. Trimming took 1 base from V and 2 from J; bases not matched to a gene: 3. The DNA of the CDR3 is TGCGCCAGCAGCCAAGGGACTAGCGGGGTAGCCTACGAGCAGTACTTC. Translation: CASSQGTSGVAYEQYF.

This clonotype occurred a few times. The CDR3 coding sequence is TGCGCCAGCAGCTTGGATACGGGGAAAGGTGGCTACACCTTC. Protein sequence: CASSLDTGKGGYTF. The chain couples TRBV5-1 to TRBJ1-2; D call uncertain. There are 14 residues in the CDR3. The germline gives CDR1 SGHRS, CDR2 YFSETQ. Trimming took 0 bases from V and 7 from J, leaving 13 bases between them. The full variable domain, rest sourced from reference TRBV5-1 and TRBJ1-2, is KAGVTQTPRYLIKTRGQQVTLSCSPISGHRSVSWYQQTPGQGLQFLFEYFSETQRNKGNFPGRFSGRQFSNSRSEMNVSTLELGDSALYLCASSLDTGKGGYTFGSGTRLTVV.

The chain couples TRBV29-1 to TRBJ1-1; TRBD1 matches 7 bases. V lost 7 bases to trimming and J lost 11 bases; unmatched junction nucleotides: 13. Germline V gene lookup returns CDR1 SQVTM and CDR2 ANQGSEA. The CDR3 loop spans 12 amino acids. The DNA for the CDR3 is TGCAGCGCTGAGTTAACAGGGGTGTTGGCTTTCTTT. Translating gives CSAELTGVLAFF.

This sequence joins TRBV15 and TRBJ2-5; D might be TRBD2 (7 bases). Trimming removed 11 bases at V and 2 bases at J, with 18 bases between. The CDR3 runs 14 residues. The germline CDR1 and CDR2 sequences are LNHNV and YYDKDF (reference sequence). Here the CDR3 reads CASGGRNVQETQYF. The DNA for the CDR3 is TGTGCCTCGGGGGGCAGAAACGTACAAGAGACCCAGTACTTC.

This clonotype occurred a few times. V usage is TRBV5-1 and J usage is TRBJ2-5; D may correspond to TRBD1 or TRBD2 (6 bases each). With 5 bases removed from V and 5 bases from J, the gap between germline ends came to 16 bases. CDR3 length equals 14 residues. Germline-derived CDR1 and CDR2 are SGHRS and YFSETQ. The CDR3 DNA follows: TGCGCCAGCAGTAGGGGGGCCCTCTGGGAGACCCAGTACTTC. Amino acid sequence: CASSRGALWETQYF.

This clonotype was counted a few times. The chain combines TRBV14 with TRBJ2-1; a possible D gene is TRBD2 (5 bases). V lost 5 bases and J lost 6, with 11 bases in between. Germline V lookup: CDR1 SGHDN, CDR2 FVKESK. This CDR3 region has 13 residues. The CDR3 region is CASSSGLINEQFF. The CDR3 bases are TGTGCCAGCAGCTCCGGACTGATCAATGAGCAGTTCTTC.

The V gene is TRBV12-3 or TRBV12-4, the J gene TRBJ2-3, with D tentatively TRBD1 (6 bases). V was clipped by 6 bases and J by 4 bases, with 14 bases between them. CDR3 length equals 14 residues. For the CDR3, the DNA is TGTGCCAGCAGCCGGCCAGGGGTATCAGATACGCAGTATTTT. Amino acids: CASSRPGVSDTQYF.

In its sample, this clonotype was seen a few times. The chain couples TRBV27 to TRBJ2-1, with TRBD1 identical over 8 bases. Looked up from germline, CDR1 is MNHEY and CDR2 is SMNVEV (reference sequence). The CDR3 extends over 14 amino acids. V shed 5 bases and J 5 bases; nucleotides not matched to a gene: 5. CDR3 nucleotides: TGTGCCAGCAGTAGGACAGGGAACCACAATGAGCAGTTCTTC. This sequence encodes CASSRTGNHNEQFF.

This sequence joins TRBV5-1 and TRBJ2-7, with D perhaps TRBD1 or TRBD2 (5 bases each). CDR3 length: 14 residues. Looked up from germline, CDR1 is SGHRS and CDR2 is YFSETQ. V dropped 4 bases and J dropped 2 bases, with 13 bases sitting between them. The CDR3 region has the DNA TGCGCCAGCAGCGAGGGGAGTTTGACCTACGAGCAGTACTTC. Translating it yields CASSEGSLTYEQYF.